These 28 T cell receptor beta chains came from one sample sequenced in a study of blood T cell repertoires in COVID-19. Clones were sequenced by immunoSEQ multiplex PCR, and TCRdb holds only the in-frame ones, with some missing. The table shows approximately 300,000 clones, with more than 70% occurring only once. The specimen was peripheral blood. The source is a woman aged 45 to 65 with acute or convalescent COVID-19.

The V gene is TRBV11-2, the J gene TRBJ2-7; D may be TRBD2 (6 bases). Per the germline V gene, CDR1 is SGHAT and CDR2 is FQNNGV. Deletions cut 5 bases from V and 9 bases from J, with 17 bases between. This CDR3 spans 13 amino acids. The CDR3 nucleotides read TGTGCCAGCAGCGGGGGATGGTCAGCGGGGCAGTACGTC. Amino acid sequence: CASSGGWSAGQYV.

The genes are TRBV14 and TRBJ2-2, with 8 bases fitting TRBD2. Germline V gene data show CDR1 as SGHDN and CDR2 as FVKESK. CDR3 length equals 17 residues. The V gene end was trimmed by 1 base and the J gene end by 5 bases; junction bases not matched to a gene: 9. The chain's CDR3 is CASSQGRGGLRTGELFF. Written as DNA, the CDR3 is TGTGCCAGCAGCCAAGGACGCGGGGGGCTGAGGACCGGGGAGCTGTTTTTT.

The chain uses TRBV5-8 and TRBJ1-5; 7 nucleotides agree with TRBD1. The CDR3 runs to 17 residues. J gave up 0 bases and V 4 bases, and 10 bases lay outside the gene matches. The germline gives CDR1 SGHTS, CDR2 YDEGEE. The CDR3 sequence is CASSQDRPFDSNQPQHF. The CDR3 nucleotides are TGTGCCAGCAGCCAGGACAGGCCCTTCGATAGCAATCAGCCCCAGCATTTT. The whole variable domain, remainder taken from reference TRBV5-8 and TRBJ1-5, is EAGVTQSPTHLIKTRGQQATLRCSPISGHTSVYWYQQALGLGLQFLLWYDEGEERNRGNFPPRFSGRQFPNYSSELNVNALELEDSALYLCASSQDRPFDSNQPQHFGDGTRLSIL.

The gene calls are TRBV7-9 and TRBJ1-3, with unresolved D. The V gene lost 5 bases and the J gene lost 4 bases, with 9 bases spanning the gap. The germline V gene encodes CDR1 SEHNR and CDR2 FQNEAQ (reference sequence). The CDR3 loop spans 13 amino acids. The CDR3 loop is CASSREAGNTIYF. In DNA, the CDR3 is TGTGCCAGCAGCCGCGAGGCCGGAAACACCATATATTTT.

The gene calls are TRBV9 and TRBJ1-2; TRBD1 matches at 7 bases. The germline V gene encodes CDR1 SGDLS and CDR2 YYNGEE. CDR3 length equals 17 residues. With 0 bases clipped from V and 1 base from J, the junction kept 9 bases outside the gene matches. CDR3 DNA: TGTGCCAGCAGCGTAGGTTTAGCGGCAGGGGGTAACTATGGCTACACCTTC. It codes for CASSVGLAAGGNYGYTF.

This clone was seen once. This chain's CDR3 is CASSQGVRGYGYTF. CDR3 DNA sequence: TGTGCCAGCAGCCAAGGGGTCAGGGGTTATGGCTACACCTTC. V and J are TRBV3-1 (or the pseudogene TRBV3-2) and TRBJ1-2, with D perhaps TRBD1 (6 bases). V lost 1 base, J lost 5 bases, and 11 bases lay in between. Germline values: CDR1 LGHDT, CDR2 YNNKEL (reference sequence). This CDR3 comprises 14 residues.

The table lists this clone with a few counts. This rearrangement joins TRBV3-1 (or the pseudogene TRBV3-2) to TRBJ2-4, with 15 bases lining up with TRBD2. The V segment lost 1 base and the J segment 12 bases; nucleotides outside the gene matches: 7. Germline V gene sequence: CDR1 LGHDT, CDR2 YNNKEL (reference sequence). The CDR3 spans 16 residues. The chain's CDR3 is CASSQVGLAGGSGQYF. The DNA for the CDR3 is TGTGCCAGCAGCCAAGTAGGACTAGCGGGGGGGTCGGGTCAGTACTTC.

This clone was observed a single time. CDR3 nucleotides: TGTGCCAGCAACCCAACACAGGGTAGCAATCAGCCCCAGCATTTT. As protein: CASNPTQGSNQPQHF. The rearrangement links TRBV2 to TRBJ1-5, with a tentative D call TRBD1 (6 bases). CDR1 is SNHLY, CDR2 FYNNEI, per germline. Trimming removed 7 bases from V and 0 bases from J, with 13 bases in between. CDR3 length equals 15 residues. The full variable domain, with the rest looked up from reference TRBV2 and TRBJ1-5, is EPEVTQTPSHQVTQMGQEVILRCVPISNHLYFYWYRQILGQKVEFLVSFYNNEISEKSEIFDDQFSVERPDGSNFTLKIRSTKLEDSAMYFCASNPTQGSNQPQHFGDGTRLSIL.

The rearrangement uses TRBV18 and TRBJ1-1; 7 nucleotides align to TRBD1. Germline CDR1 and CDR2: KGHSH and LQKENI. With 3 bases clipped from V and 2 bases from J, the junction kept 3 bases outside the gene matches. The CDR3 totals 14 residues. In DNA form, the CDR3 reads TGTGCCAGCTCACCGGGACAGACCAACACTGAAGCTTTCTTT. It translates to CASSPGQTNTEAFF.

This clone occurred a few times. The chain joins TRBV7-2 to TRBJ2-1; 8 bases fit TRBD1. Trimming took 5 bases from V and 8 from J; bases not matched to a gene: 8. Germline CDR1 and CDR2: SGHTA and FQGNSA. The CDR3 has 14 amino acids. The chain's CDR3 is CASSPNSGGDEQFF. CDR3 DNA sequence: TGTGCCAGCAGCCCCAACTCAGGGGGCGATGAGCAGTTCTTC.

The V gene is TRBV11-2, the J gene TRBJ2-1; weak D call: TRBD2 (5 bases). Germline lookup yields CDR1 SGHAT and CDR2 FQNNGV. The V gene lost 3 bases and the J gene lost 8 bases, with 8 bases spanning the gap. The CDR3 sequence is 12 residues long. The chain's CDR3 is CASSLTMDEQFF. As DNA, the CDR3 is TGTGCCAGCAGCTTGACTATGGATGAGCAGTTCTTC.

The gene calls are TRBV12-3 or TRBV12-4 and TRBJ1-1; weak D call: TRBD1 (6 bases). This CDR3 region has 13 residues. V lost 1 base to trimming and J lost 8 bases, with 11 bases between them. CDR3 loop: CASSLDRAREAFF. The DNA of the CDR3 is TGTGCCAGCAGTTTAGACAGGGCCAGGGAAGCTTTCTTT.

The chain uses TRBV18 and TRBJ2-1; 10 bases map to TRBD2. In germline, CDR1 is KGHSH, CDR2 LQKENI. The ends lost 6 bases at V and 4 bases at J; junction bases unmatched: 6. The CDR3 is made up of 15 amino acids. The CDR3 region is CASSPLAGAYNEQFF. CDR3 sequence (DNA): TGTGCCAGCTCCCCTCTAGCGGGAGCATACAATGAGCAGTTCTTC.

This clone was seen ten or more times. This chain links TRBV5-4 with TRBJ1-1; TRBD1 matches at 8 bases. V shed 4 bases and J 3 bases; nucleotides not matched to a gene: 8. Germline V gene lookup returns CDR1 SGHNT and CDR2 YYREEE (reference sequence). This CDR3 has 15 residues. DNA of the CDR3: TGTGCCAGCAGCACCCGGACAGGGTTTGACACTGAAGCTTTCTTT. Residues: CASSTRTGFDTEAFF.

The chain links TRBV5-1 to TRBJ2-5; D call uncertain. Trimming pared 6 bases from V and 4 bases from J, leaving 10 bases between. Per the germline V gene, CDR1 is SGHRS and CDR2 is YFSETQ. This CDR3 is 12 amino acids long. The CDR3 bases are TGCGCCAGCAACGAATACGGAGAGACCCAGTACTTC. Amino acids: CASNEYGETQYF.

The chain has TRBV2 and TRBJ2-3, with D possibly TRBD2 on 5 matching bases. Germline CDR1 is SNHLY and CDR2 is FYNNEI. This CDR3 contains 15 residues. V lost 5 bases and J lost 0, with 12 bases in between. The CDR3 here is CASSPSHSSTDTQYF. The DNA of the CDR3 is TGTGCCAGCAGTCCTAGCCACTCTAGCACAGATACGCAGTATTTT. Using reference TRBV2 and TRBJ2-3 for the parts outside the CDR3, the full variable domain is EPEVTQTPSHQVTQMGQEVILRCVPISNHLYFYWYRQILGQKVEFLVSFYNNEISEKSEIFDDQFSVERPDGSNFTLKIRSTKLEDSAMYFCASSPSHSSTDTQYFGPGTRLTVL.

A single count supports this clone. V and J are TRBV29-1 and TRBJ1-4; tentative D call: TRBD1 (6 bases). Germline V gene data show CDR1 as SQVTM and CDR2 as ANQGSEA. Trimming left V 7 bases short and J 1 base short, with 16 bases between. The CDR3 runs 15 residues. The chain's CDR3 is CSGLSTGGTNEKLFF. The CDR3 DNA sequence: TGCAGCGGCCTCTCGACAGGCGGAACTAATGAAAAACTGTTTTTT.

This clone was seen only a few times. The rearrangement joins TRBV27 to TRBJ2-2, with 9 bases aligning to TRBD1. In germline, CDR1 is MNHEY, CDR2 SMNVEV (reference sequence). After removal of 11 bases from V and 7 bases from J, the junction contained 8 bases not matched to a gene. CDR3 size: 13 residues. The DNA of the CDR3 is TGTGCCTGTAAACAGGGGGCCAACGGGGAGCTGTTTTTT. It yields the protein CACKQGANGELFF.

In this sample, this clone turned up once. Here the CDR3 reads CASSPRTSGLYNEQFF. CDR3 DNA sequence: TGTGCCAGCTCACCAAGAACTAGCGGCCTTTACAATGAGCAGTTCTTC. The chain couples TRBV18 to TRBJ2-1, with 8 positions matching TRBD2. Germline CDR1 KGHSH, CDR2 LQKENI. This CDR3 is built from 16 residues. The junction had 7 bases not matched to a gene; V was cut back by 2 bases and J by 4 bases.

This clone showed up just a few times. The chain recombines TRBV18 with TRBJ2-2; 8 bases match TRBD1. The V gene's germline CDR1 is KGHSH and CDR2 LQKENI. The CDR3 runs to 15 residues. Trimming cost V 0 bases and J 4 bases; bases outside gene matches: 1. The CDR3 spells CASSPPDRATGELFF. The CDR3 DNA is TGTGCCAGCTCACCACCGGACAGGGCCACCGGGGAGCTGTTTTTT.

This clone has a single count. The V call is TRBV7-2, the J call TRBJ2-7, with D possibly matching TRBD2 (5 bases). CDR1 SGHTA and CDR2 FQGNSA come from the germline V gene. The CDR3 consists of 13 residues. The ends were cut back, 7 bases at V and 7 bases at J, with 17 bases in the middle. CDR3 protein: CASTQRIGEEQYF. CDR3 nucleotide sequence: TGTGCCAGCACCCAGAGGATCGGGGAAGAGCAGTACTTC.

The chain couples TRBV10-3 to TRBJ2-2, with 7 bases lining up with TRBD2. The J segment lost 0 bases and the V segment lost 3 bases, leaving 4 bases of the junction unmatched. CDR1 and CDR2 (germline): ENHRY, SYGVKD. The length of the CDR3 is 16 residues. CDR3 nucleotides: TGTGCCATCAGTGAATCCGGGACTACGAACACCGGGGAGCTGTTTTTT. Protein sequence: CAISESGTTNTGELFF.

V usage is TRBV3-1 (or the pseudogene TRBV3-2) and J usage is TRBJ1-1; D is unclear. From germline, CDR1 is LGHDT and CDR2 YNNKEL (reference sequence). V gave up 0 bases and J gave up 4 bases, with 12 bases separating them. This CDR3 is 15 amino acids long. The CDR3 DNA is TGTGCCAGCAGCCAAGAGGCGGGTTGGGGCACTGAAGCTTTCTTT. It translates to CASSQEAGWGTEAFF.

CDR3 region: CASSETSGGETQYF. The DNA of the CDR3 is TGCGCCAGCAGTGAAACTAGCGGGGGTGAGACCCAGTACTTC. This rearrangement joins TRBV10-2 to TRBJ2-5; 11 nucleotides line up with TRBD2. With 3 bases clipped from V and 5 bases from J, the junction kept 2 bases outside the gene matches. Germline assignment: CDR1 WSHSY and CDR2 SAAADI. The length of the CDR3 is 14 residues.

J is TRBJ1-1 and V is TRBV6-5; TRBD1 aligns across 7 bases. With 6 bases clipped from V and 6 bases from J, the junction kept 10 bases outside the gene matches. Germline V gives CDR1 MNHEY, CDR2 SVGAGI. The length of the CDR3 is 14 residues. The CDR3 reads CASSATGVRPEAFF. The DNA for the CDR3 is TGTGCCAGCAGCGCCACAGGGGTTCGGCCTGAAGCTTTCTTT.

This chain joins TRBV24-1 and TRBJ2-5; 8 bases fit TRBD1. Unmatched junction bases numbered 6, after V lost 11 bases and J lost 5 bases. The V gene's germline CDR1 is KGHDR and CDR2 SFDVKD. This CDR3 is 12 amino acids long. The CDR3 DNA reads TGTGCCAGCTCAGGGGGCGTGGAGACCCAGTACTTC. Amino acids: CASSGGVETQYF.

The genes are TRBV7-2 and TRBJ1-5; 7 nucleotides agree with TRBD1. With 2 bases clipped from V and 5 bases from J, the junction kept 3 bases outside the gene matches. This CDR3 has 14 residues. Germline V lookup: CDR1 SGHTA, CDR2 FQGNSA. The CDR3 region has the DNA TGTGCCAGCAGCTTAATCAGGGGGGATCAGCCCCAGCATTTT. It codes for CASSLIRGDQPQHF.

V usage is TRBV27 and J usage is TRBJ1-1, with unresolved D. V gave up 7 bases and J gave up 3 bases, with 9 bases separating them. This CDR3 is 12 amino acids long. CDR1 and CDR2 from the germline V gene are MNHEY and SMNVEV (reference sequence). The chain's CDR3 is CASKAQHTEAFF. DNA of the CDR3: TGTGCCAGCAAAGCACAGCACACTGAAGCTTTCTTT.